This T cell receptor beta chain was captured in a study of cytomegalovirus exposure and HLA in healthy donors. This clone came up once. The germline V gene encodes CDR1 SGHTS and CDR2 YDEGEE. The CDR3 runs 13 residues. Trimming removed 2 bases at V and 5 bases at J, with 7 bases between. Use of 60 Vbeta and 13 Jbeta primers characterized the PCR. The method was immunoSEQ multiplex PCR; TCRdb's version includes in-frame clones alone and lacks a portion of them. Among 95,000 to 150,000 clones listed, roughly four fifths were seen once. This TCR was recovered from a woman between 40 and 50 years old in good health and CMV-seronegative. This sequence joins TRBV5-8 and TRBJ2-2, with D unresolved. Sequenced sample: PBMCs. Written as DNA, the CDR3 is TGTGCCAGCAGCTTTCGGCGGACCGGGGAGCTGTTTTTT. Translating it yields CASSFRRTGELFF.